This T cell receptor beta chain was captured in a study of T cell repertoires in ileal Crohn's disease. Whole-study results and caveats: Clonal expansions were more frequent in active smokers than non-smokers at surgery. Endoscopy was done a median roughly 6.9 months after surgery.

The germline gives CDR1 MGHDK, CDR2 SYGVNS. This CDR3 spans 16 amino acids. V shed 3 bases, J shed 6 bases, and the junction held 8 bases outside the gene matches. Time point meaning: neoterminal ileum biopsy at postoperative endoscopy, about 6 months after surgery. Clones were read by immunoSEQ multiplex PCR, and TCRdb kept only the in-frame ones, dropping some. The top ten clones hold 5.1% of a sample with around 3,100 clones, 80% to 90% of them seen once. About this clone: Its cognate antigen is unknown.

Sequenced material: ileal tissue. The V gene is TRBV25-1, the J gene TRBJ2-1, with TRBD1 identical over 10 bases. This clonotype was sampled from an adult with Crohn's disease. For the CDR3, the DNA is TGTGCCAGCAGTGAGGCCGGGACAGGGGTTGTCAATGAGCAGTTCTTC. This sequence encodes CASSEAGTGVVNEQFF.